This TCR beta chain is drawn from a study of radiotherapy plus CTLA-4 blockade in lung cancer. Study summary: Objective response was observed in around a sixth of patients, and disease control in 31%.

With regard to this clone: Its antigen is unknown.

Study results and limitations: TCR clones from tumors expanded in blood after radiotherapy plus ipilimumab. Early clone dynamics of blood T cells, plus interferon-beta, reportedly predicted response best.

The assay was immunoSEQ multiplex PCR, and TCRdb's table has in-frame clones only and misses some. This sample has about 95,000 clones, with 83% found just once. Germline V gene data show CDR1 as PRHDT and CDR2 as FYEKMQ (reference sequence). V lost 1 base to trimming and J lost 4 bases, with 14 bases between them. The CDR3 totals 16 residues. The source was peripheral blood, collected from a patient treated with radiotherapy plus ipilimumab. The chain carries TRBV13 and TRBJ2-1; D is perhaps TRBD2 (5 bases). The sequence came from a human donor with non-small cell lung cancer who had stable disease on radiotherapy plus ipilimumab. The CDR3 nucleotides are TGTGCCAGCAGCTTAGAAGGCGGTTCGGGGTACAATGAGCAGTTCTTC. Protein sequence: CASSLEGGSGYNEQFF.